The 9 T cell receptor beta chains below come from one sample, sequenced in a study of blood T cell repertoires in COVID-19. Assay used: immunoSEQ multiplex PCR; TCRdb lists only in-frame clones, some missing. The sample lists some 150,000 clones; under 85% were seen once. Sequencing used PBMCs or T cells enriched from blood (not recorded which). The origin of the receptors is a woman younger than 35 who had been exposed to COVID-19.

This clone was counted between two and nine times. The chain is built from TRBV28 and TRBJ1-6, with 10 bases identical to TRBD1. From germline, CDR1 is MDHEN and CDR2 SYDVKM. The V and J ends lost 6 bases and 10 bases, in that order; junction bases with no gene match: 9. This CDR3 region has 15 residues. CDR3 DNA sequence: TGTGCCAGCAGGCTCACCGGGACAGGGGAGTCACCCCTCCACTTT. Residues: CASRLTGTGESPLHF.

A few counts support this clone. CDR3 DNA: TGTGCCAGCACTCAATTCTTCGAGTCTCGCAACTATGGCTACACCTTC. It codes for CASTQFFESRNYGYTF. The chain recombines TRBV16 with TRBJ1-2; D is unclear. This CDR3 is 16 amino acids long. Germline lookup yields CDR1 KGHSY and CDR2 FQNENV. Trimming shortened V by 7 bases and J by 2 bases, and 20 bases separated the two germline ends.

The chain couples TRBV12-5 to TRBJ1-2, with 7 bases fitting TRBD1. V shed 2 bases, J shed 2 bases, and the junction held 14 bases outside the gene matches. The germline V gene has CDR1 LGHNT and CDR2 FRNRAP. The CDR3 sequence is 18 residues long. CDR3 protein: CASGLNNDLMTGNYGYTF. The CDR3 DNA reads TGTGCTAGTGGTTTGAATAATGACTTAATGACAGGGAACTATGGCTACACCTTC.

This rearrangement joins TRBV2 to TRBJ1-5; D possibly corresponds to TRBD1 (6 bases). Trimming shortened V by 8 bases and J by 4 bases, and 12 bases separated the two germline ends. Germline assignment: CDR1 SNHLY and CDR2 FYNNEI. The CDR3 consists of 13 residues. In nucleotides, the CDR3 is TGTGCCAGCCACAGGGAACCAAATCAGCCCCAGCATTTT. It specifies CASHREPNQPQHF.

The chain couples TRBV4-1 to TRBJ1-5, with a possible D match to TRBD1 (5 bases). Per the germline V gene, CDR1 is MGHRA and CDR2 is YSYEKL. The CDR3 sequence is 16 residues long. The ends were cut back, 6 bases at V and 7 bases at J, with 22 bases in the middle. CDR3 residues: CASSDQEVSRGQPQHF. The CDR3 DNA reads as TGCGCCAGCAGTGACCAAGAGGTCAGCCGGGGGCAGCCCCAGCATTTT.

The chain has TRBV4-2 and TRBJ1-1; D ambiguous. The CDR3 is 14 residues long. Germline CDR1 and CDR2: LGHNA and YNFKEQ. With 7 bases removed from V and 2 bases from J, the gap between germline ends came to 14 bases. The CDR3 loop reads CASTPAGYNTEAFF. The CDR3 bases are TGTGCCAGCACCCCTGCGGGTTACAACACTGAAGCTTTCTTT.

The chain joins TRBV30 to TRBJ2-2, with TRBD2 identical over 10 bases. Looked up from germline, CDR1 is GTSNPN and CDR2 is SVGIG (reference sequence). The CDR3 is made up of 15 amino acids. After removal of 3 bases from V and 3 bases from J, the junction contained 4 bases not matched to a gene. CDR3 DNA sequence: TGTGCCTGGAGCGCTAGCGGGAGTTACACCGGGGAGCTGTTTTTT. Its protein product is CAWSASGSYTGELFF.

The genes are TRBV5-6 and TRBJ1-2, with 7 positions matching TRBD1. The CDR3 totals 14 residues. Germline CDR1 is SGHDT and CDR2 is YYEEEE. J was trimmed by 7 bases and V by 4 bases; bases with no gene match: 10. Here the CDR3 reads CASSEDRTSRGYTF. CDR3 in DNA: TGTGCCAGCAGCGAGGACAGGACCTCTCGTGGCTACACCTTC. The full variable domain, in which reference TRBV5-6 and TRBJ1-2 provide the parts outside the CDR3, is DAGVTQSPTHLIKTRGQQVTLRCSPKSGHDTVSWYQQALGQGPQFIFQYYEEEERQRGNFPDRFSGHQFPNYSSELNVNALLLGDSALYLCASSEDRTSRGYTFGSGTRLTVV.

DNA for the CDR3: TGTGCCAGCAGCACCTCCGGGACAGGGCGAAGAAAACTGTTTTTT. It is translated as CASSTSGTGRRKLFF. The chain uses TRBV5-5 and TRBJ1-4; 9 bases align to TRBD1. V trimming: 4 bases; J trimming: 10 bases; junction bases outside the gene matches: 11. The CDR3 totals 15 residues. Germline lookup yields CDR1 SGHKS and CDR2 YYEKEE (reference sequence).